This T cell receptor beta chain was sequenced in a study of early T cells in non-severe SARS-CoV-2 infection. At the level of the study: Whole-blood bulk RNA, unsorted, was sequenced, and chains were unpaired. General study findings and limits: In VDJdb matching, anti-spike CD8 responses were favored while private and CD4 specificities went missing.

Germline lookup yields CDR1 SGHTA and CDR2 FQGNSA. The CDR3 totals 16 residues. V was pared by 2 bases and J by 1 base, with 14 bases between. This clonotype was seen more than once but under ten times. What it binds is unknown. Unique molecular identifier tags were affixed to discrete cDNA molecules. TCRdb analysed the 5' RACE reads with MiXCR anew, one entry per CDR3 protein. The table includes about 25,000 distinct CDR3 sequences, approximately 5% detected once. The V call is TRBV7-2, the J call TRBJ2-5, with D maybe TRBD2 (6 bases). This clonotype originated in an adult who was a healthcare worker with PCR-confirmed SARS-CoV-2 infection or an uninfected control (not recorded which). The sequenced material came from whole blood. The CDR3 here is CASSLLVSGSQETQYF. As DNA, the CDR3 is TGTGCCAGCAGCTTATTGGTTAGCGGTAGCCAAGAGACCCAGTACTTC.